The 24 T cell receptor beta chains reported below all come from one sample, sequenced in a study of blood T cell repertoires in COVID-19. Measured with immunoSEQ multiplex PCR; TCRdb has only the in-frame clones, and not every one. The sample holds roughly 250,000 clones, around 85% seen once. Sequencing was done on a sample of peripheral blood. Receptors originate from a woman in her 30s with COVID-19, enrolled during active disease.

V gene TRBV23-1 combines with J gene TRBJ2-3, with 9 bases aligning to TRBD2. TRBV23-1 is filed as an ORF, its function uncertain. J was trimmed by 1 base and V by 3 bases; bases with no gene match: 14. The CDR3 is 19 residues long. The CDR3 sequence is CASSHRGATSGAGTDTQYF. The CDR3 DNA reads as TGCGCCAGCAGTCACCGGGGGGCGACTAGCGGTGCCGGCACAGATACGCAGTATTTT.

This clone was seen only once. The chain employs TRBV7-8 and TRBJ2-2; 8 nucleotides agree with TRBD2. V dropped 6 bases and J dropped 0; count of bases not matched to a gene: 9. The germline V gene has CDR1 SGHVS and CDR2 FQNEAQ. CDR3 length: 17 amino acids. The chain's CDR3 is CASRVIPGLANTGELFF. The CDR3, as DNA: TGTGCCAGCAGAGTTATTCCGGGACTAGCGAACACCGGGGAGCTGTTTTTT.

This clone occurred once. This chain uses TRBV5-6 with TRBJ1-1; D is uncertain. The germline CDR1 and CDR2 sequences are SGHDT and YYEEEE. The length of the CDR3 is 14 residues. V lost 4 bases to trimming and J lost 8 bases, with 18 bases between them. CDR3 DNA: TGTGCCAGCAGCCCTGAGGGAATAATGGGCGAAGCTTTCTTT. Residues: CASSPEGIMGEAFF.

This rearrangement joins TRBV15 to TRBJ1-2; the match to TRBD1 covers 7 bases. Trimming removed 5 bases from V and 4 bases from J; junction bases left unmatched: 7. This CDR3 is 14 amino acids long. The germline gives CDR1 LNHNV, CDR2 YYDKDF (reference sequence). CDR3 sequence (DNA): TGTGCCACCAGCCCCCGACAGGGACTCTATGGCTACACCTTC. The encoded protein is CATSPRQGLYGYTF. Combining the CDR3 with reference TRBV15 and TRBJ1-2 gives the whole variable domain DAMVIQNPRYQVTQFGKPVTLSCSQTLNHNVMYWYQQKSSQAPKLLFHYYDKDFNNEADTPDNFQSRRPNTSFCFLDIRSPGLGDTAMYLCATSPRQGLYGYTFGSGTRLTVV.

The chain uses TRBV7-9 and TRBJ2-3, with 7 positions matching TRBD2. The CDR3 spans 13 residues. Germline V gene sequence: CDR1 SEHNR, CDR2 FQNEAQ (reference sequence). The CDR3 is CAGAGGSTDTQYF. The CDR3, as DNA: TGTGCTGGGGCCGGGGGGAGCACAGATACGCAGTATTTT.

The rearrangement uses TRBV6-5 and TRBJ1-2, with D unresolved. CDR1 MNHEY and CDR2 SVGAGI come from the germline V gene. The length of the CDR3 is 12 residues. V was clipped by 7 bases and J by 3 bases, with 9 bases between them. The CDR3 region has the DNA TGTGCCAGCACCACGGACTACTATGGCTACACCTTC. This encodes CASTTDYYGYTF.

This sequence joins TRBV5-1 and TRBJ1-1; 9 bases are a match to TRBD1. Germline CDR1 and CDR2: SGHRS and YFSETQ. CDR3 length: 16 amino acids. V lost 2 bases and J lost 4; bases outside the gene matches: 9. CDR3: CASSFPLTGGGTEAFF. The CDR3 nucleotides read TGCGCCAGCAGCTTCCCGCTGACAGGGGGGGGCACTGAAGCTTTCTTT.

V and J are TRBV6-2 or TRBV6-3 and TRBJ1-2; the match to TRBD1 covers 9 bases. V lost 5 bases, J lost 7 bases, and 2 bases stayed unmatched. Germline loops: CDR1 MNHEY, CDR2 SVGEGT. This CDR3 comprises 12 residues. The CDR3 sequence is CASSTGGAGYTF. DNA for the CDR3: TGTGCCAGCAGTACAGGGGGCGCTGGCTACACCTTC.

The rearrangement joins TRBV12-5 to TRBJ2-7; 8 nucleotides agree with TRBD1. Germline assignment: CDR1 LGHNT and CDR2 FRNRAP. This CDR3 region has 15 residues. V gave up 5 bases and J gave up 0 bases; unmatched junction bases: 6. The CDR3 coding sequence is TGTGCTAGTGGTCCGGGACAGGTGTTCTCCTACGAGCAGTACTTC. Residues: CASGPGQVFSYEQYF.

The CDR3: CASSSRRSSGNTIYF. DNA for the CDR3: TGTGCCAGCAGTTCTCGGAGAAGCTCTGGAAACACCATATATTTT. The chain employs TRBV6-6 and TRBJ1-3; no definite D call. The V and J ends lost 4 bases and 0 bases respectively, with 10 bases between them. The CDR3 is made up of 15 amino acids. Germline CDR1 reads MNHNY; CDR2 reads SVGAGI (reference sequence).

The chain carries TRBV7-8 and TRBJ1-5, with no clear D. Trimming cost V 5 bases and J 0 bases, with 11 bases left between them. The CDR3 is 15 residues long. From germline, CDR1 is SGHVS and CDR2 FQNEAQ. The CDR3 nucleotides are TGTGCCAGCAGCCTTGTCCCTAATAGCAATCAGCCCCAGCATTTT. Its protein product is CASSLVPNSNQPQHF. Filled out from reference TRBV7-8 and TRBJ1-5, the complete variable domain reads GAGVSQSPRYKVAKRGQDVALRCDPISGHVSLFWYQQALGQGPEFLTYFQNEAQLDKSGLPSDRFFAERPEGSVSTLKIQRTQQEDSAVYLCASSLVPNSNQPQHFGDGTRLSIL.

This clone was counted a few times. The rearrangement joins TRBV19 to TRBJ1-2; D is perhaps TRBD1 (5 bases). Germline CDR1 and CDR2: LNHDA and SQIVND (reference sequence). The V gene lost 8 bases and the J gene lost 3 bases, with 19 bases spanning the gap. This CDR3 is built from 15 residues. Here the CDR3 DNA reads TGTGCCAGTCAAACCCCCGGGGGTCACGACTATGGCTACACCTTC. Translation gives CASQTPGGHDYGYTF. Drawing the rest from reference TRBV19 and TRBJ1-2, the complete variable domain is DGGITQSPKYLFRKEGQNVTLSCEQNLNHDAMYWYRQDPGQGLRLIYYSQIVNDFQKGDIAEGYSVSREKKESFPLTVTSAQKNPTAFYLCASQTPGGHDYGYTFGSGTRLTVV.

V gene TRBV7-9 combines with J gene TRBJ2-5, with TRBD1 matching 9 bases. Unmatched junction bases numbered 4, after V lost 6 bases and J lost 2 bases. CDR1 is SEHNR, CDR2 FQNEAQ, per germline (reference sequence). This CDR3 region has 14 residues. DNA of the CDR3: TGTGCCAGCAGTCTGACAGGGGGACAAGAGACCCAGTACTTC. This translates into CASSLTGGQETQYF.

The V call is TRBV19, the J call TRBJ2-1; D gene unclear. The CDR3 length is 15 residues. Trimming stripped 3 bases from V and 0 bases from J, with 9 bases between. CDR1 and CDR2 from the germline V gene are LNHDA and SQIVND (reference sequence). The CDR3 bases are TGTGCCAGTAGTATTGGGCAGTTCTCCTACAATGAGCAGTTCTTC. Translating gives CASSIGQFSYNEQFF.

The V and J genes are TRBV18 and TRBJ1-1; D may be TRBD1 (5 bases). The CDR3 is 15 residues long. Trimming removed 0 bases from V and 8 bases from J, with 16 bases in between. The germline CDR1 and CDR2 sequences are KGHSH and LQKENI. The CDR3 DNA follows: TGTGCCAGCTCACCACCAAGGGGAATGGGGCTCGAAGCTTTCTTT. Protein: CASSPPRGMGLEAFF.

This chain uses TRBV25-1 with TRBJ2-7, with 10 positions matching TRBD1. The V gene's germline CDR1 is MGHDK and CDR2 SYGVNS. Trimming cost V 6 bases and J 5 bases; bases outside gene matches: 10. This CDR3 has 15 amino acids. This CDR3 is CASSASGTGAHEQYF. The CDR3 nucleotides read TGTGCCAGCAGCGCCTCCGGGACAGGGGCGCACGAGCAGTACTTC.

CDR3 DNA sequence: TGTGCCAGTTCAGCAGAGGGTAATCAGCCCCAGCATTTT. It encodes CASSAEGNQPQHF. J is TRBJ1-5 and V is TRBV19; D unclear. Trimming left V 8 bases short and J 4 bases short, with 12 bases between. This CDR3 contains 13 residues. The V gene's germline CDR1 is LNHDA and CDR2 SQIVND (reference sequence).

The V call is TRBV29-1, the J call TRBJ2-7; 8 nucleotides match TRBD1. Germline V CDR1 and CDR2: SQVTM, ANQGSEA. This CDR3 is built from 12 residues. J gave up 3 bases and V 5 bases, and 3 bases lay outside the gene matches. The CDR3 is CSVSGTGYEQYF. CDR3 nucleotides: TGCAGCGTTTCAGGGACAGGCTACGAGCAGTACTTC.

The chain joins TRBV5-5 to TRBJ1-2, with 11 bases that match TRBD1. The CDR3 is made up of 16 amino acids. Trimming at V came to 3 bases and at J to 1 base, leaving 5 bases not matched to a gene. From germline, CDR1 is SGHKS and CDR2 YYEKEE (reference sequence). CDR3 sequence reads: CASSSSGTGGNYGYTF. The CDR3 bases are TGTGCCAGCAGCTCGTCCGGGACAGGGGGTAACTATGGCTACACCTTC.

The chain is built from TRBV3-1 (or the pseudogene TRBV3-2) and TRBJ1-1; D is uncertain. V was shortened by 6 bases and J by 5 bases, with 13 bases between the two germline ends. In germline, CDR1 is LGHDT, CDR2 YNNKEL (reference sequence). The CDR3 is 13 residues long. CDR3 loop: CASRITASTEAFF. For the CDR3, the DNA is TGTGCCAGCAGGATCACAGCCTCAACTGAAGCTTTCTTT.

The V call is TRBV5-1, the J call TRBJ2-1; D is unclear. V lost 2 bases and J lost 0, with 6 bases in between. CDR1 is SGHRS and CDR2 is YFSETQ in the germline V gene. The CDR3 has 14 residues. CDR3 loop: CASSFLSSYNEQFF. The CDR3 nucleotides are TGCGCCAGCAGCTTTCTAAGCTCCTACAATGAGCAGTTCTTC.

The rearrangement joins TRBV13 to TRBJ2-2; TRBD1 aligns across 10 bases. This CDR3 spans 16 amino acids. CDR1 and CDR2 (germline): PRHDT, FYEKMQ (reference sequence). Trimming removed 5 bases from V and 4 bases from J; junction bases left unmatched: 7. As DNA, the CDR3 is TGTGCCAGCAGCCCCCGGACAGGGGGTAGCACCGGGGAGCTGTTTTTT. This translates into CASSPRTGGSTGELFF.

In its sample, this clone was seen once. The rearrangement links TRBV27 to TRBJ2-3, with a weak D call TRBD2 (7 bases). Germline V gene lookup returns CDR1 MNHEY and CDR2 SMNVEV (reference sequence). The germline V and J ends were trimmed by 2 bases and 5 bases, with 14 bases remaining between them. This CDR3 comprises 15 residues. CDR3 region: CASSLGGGGLDTQYF. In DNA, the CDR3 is TGTGCCAGCAGTTTAGGAGGGGGGGGTTTAGATACGCAGTATTTT.

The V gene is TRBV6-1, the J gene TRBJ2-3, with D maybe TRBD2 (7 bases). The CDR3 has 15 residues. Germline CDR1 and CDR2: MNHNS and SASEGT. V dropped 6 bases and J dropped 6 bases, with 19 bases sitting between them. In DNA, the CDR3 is TGTGCCAGCAGACTAGGAGGGGGAGGGTTCGATACGCAGTATTTT. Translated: CASRLGGGGFDTQYF.